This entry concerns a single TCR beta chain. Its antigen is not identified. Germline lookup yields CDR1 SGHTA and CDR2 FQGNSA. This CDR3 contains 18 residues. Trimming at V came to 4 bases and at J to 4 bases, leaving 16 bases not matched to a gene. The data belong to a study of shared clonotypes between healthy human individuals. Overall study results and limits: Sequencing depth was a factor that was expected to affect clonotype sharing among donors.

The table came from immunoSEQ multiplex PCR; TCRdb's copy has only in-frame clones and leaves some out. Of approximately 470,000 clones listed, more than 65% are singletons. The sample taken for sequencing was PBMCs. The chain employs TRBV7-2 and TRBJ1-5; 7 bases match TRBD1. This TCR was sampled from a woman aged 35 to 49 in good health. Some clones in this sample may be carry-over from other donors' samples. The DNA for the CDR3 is TGTGCCAGCAGCTACCGACCGCCGGGACAGACTATTAATCAGCCCCAGCATTTT. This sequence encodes CASSYRPPGQTINQPQHF. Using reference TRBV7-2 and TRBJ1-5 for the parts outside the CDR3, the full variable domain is GAGVSQSPSNKVTEKGKDVELRCDPISGHTALYWYRQSLGQGLEFLIYFQGNSAPDKSGLPSDRFSAERTGGSVSTLTIQRTQQEDSAVYLCASSYRPPGQTINQPQHFGDGTRLSIL.